This T cell receptor (beta chain) was profiled in a study of T cell repertoires in aging, cancer and after chemotherapy. Study findings and constraints: Compared with age-matched healthy donors, untreated hematological or solid cancer patients showed higher blood TCR clonality. Loss of evenness, beyond lost richness, contributed to age-related TCR diversity decline in cancer patients.

As to this clonotype: Antigen unknown. The germline gene is not matched at one end of the junction; a read error may be the cause.

The CDR3 consists of 12 residues. The germline gives CDR1 SGHTA, CDR2 FQGNSA. The template was genomic DNA from peripheral blood, not RNA. Multiplex touch-down PCR with TRB-A/B primers amplified rearranged V-D-J TRB sequences. TCRdb recomputed calls from the multiplex PCR reads with MiXCR, one row per CDR3 protein. The data contain over a thousand distinct CDR3 sequences, approximately 21% of them singletons. This chain uses TRBV7-2 with TRBJ2-5; 8 nucleotides agree with TRBD2. The clonotype originates from a human donor with a solid tumor. The sample consisted of blood. CDR3 protein: CASSSLSGAPCF. In DNA form, the CDR3 reads TGTGCCAGCAGCTCCCTTAGCGGGGCGCCATGCTTC.